The 23 T cell receptor beta chains given below trace back to one sample, sequenced in a study of blood T cells in healthy people across ages. The use of a sample-barcoded 5' primer and a J-beta primer mix characterized a second PCR of about 6 to 12 cycles. TCRdb recomputed calls from the 5' RACE reads with MiXCR, one row per CDR3 protein. This sample has hundreds of thousands of distinct CDR3 sequences, with 20% to 25% found just once. Sequencing was done on a sample of blood. The origin of the receptors is a man aged 65 to 79 in good health.

J is TRBJ1-5 and V is TRBV6-5; D remains ambiguous. Between the trimmed V and J ends, which lost 7 bases and 2 bases, there was a span of 12 bases. The CDR3 covers 14 residues. The germline V gene has CDR1 MNHEY and CDR2 SVGAGI. CDR3 sequence (DNA): TGTGCCAGCACCGAGGGTGCGGGCAATCAGCCCCAGCATTTT. Protein: CASTEGAGNQPQHF.

This sequence joins TRBV11-1 and TRBJ2-5; 9 bases match TRBD2. Judging by the DNA end, TRBJ2-1 fits better; the J call may be wrong. This CDR3 region has 21 residues. CDR1 is SGHAT, CDR2 FQDESV, per germline (reference sequence). The DNA of the CDR3 is TGTGCCAGCAGCCCAGACTCTAGCGGGAAACCCTCCAATGAGTTATACAATGAGCAGTTCTTC. Protein sequence: CASSPDSSGKPSNELYNEQFF.

This clonotype was observed at least ten times. CDR3 in DNA: TGTGCCAGCAGTTACCGGACAGGGACCTACAATGAGCAGTTCTTC. Translated, it gives CASSYRTGTYNEQFF. The chain has TRBV6-2 or TRBV6-3 and TRBJ2-1; 8 nucleotides match TRBD1. Looked up from germline, CDR1 is MNHEY and CDR2 is SVGEGT. V was pared by 2 bases and J by 2 bases, with 2 bases of the junction left unmatched. The CDR3 is 15 residues long.

The chain uses TRBV6-5 and TRBJ1-1; D perhaps matches TRBD1 (5 bases). V shed 6 bases and J shed 4 bases, with 18 bases lying between them. The CDR3 length is 15 residues. Germline values: CDR1 MNHEY, CDR2 SVGAGI. CDR3 sequence reads: CASSPGDGGITEAFF. CDR3 in DNA: TGTGCCAGCAGCCCCGGTGATGGGGGTATCACTGAAGCTTTCTTT.

The chain is built from TRBV7-6 and TRBJ2-5; perhaps TRBD2 as D (6 bases). The V end lost 2 bases, the J end lost 5 bases, and 15 bases lay between the germline ends. Germline V CDR1 and CDR2: SGHVS, FNYEAQ. This CDR3 spans 15 amino acids. CDR3 nucleotide sequence: TGTGCCAGCAGCTTAACCCGGTCCGGAGGGGAGACCCAGTACTTC. Its translation: CASSLTRSGGETQYF.

The chain employs TRBV20-1 and TRBJ1-5; D remains ambiguous. V dropped 5 bases and J dropped 7 bases, with 9 bases sitting between them. CDR3 size: 11 residues. In germline, CDR1 is DFQATT, CDR2 SNEGSKA (reference sequence). The CDR3 nucleotides read TGCAGTGCTTCAGGTGAGCAGCCCCAGCATTTT. The encoded protein is CSASGEQPQHF.

The V gene is TRBV2, the J gene TRBJ2-5, with D unresolved. Germline V CDR1 and CDR2: SNHLY, FYNNEI. This CDR3 contains 10 residues. V lost 8 bases and J lost 3, with 4 bases in between. Here the CDR3 DNA reads TGTGCCAGCGCAAAAGAGACCCAGTACTTC. This translates into CASAKETQYF.

This chain links TRBV21-1 with TRBJ2-1; TRBD1, the D gene given by the table, was not confirmed from the DNA. TRBV21-1 is a pseudogene. The CDR3 runs 15 residues. The CDR3 DNA follows: TGTGCCAGCAGCAAAGTAGTAGGGGGGGATGATGAGCAGTTCTTC. This encodes CASSKVVGGDDEQFF.

The chain recombines TRBV28 with TRBJ2-1; TRBD2 is a possible D gene (5 bases). Germline lookup yields CDR1 MDHEN and CDR2 SYDVKM. This CDR3 contains 12 residues. CDR3 residues: CEIRGPYNEQFF. The CDR3 region has the DNA TGTGAGATAAGAGGGCCCTACAATGAGCAGTTCTTC.

The chain joins TRBV3-1 to TRBJ2-3; 7 nucleotides match TRBD2. CDR3 length: 16 residues. In germline, CDR1 is LGHDT, CDR2 YNNKEL (reference sequence). Trimming at V came to 4 bases and at J to 6 bases, leaving 13 bases not matched to a gene. Written as DNA, the CDR3 is TGTGCCAGCAGCCCCCAACGGGCGGGGGTTAGGGATACGCAGTATTTT. The encoded protein is CASSPQRAGVRDTQYF.

V and J are TRBV29-1 and TRBJ2-1; D is undetermined. Germline V gene sequence: CDR1 SQVTM, CDR2 ANQGSEA. The CDR3 sequence is 14 residues long. Trimming removed 5 bases at V and 0 bases at J, with 11 bases between. The CDR3 DNA reads as TGCAGCGTTTTCGAAAGAAGCTCCTACAATGAGCAGTTCTTC. It translates to CSVFERSSYNEQFF.

V is TRBV13 and J is TRBJ2-7; no clear D. The V gene lost 2 bases and the J gene lost 9 bases, with 8 bases spanning the gap. The CDR3 runs 11 residues. CDR1 is PRHDT and CDR2 is FYEKMQ in the germline V gene (reference sequence). CDR3 amino acids: CASSLFTVQYF. CDR3 coding DNA: TGTGCCAGCAGCTTATTTACCGTGCAGTACTTC.

This clonotype appeared a few times. V usage is TRBV6-1 and J usage is TRBJ2-2; unclear D gene. CDR3 length: 15 residues. V lost 6 bases and J lost 5, with 16 bases in between. In germline, CDR1 is MNHNS, CDR2 SASEGT. Here the CDR3 DNA reads TGTGCCAGCAGCCCCGGTTCGGTTTGGACCGGGGAGCTGTTTTTT. Protein: CASSPGSVWTGELFF.

Only a few counts were recorded for this clonotype. The V gene is TRBV6-5, the J gene TRBJ2-7, with unresolved D. CDR1 MNHEY and CDR2 SVGAGI come from the germline V gene. The CDR3 is made up of 11 amino acids. V lost 6 bases and J lost 3, with 6 bases in between. The CDR3 protein is CASRSDYEQYF. CDR3 DNA: TGTGCCAGCAGGTCGGACTACGAGCAGTACTTC.

This chain joins TRBV7-2 and TRBJ1-2; D might be TRBD1 (5 bases). This CDR3 is 14 amino acids long. V dropped 1 base and J dropped 7 bases, with 13 bases sitting between them. Germline CDR1 is SGHTA and CDR2 is FQGNSA. The CDR3 bases are TGTGCCAGCAGCTTAGATCTCCAGGGAGGTGGCTACACCTTC. Amino acids: CASSLDLQGGGYTF.

This chain uses TRBV6-2 or TRBV6-3 with TRBJ2-3, with D possibly matching TRBD1 (5 bases). The CDR3 runs 15 residues. CDR1 is MNHEY, CDR2 SVGEGT, per germline. Trimming pared 0 bases from V and 3 bases from J, leaving 10 bases between. CDR3 bases: TGTGCCAGCAGTTACTCAGGGGTTGTGACAGATACGCAGTATTTT. It encodes CASSYSGVVTDTQYF.

This chain links TRBV20-1 with TRBJ2-3; 10 bases line up with TRBD2. The length of the CDR3 is 16 residues. V was clipped by 3 bases and J by 1 base; unmatched bases: 7. Germline V gives CDR1 DFQATT, CDR2 SNEGSKA (reference sequence). Here the CDR3 DNA reads TGCAGTGCTAGCGCGAGCGGGACTAGCGGCACAGATACGCAGTATTTT. Protein sequence: CSASASGTSGTDTQYF.

The chain is built from TRBV12-3 or TRBV12-4 and TRBJ1-2, with D perhaps TRBD1 (5 bases). V dropped 1 base and J dropped 1 base, with 10 bases sitting between them. The CDR3 is 15 amino acids. The CDR3 DNA reads TGTGCCAGCAGTTTAGACAAGGGGTTTAACTATGGCTACACCTTC. Translation gives CASSLDKGFNYGYTF.

The V gene is TRBV20-1, the J gene TRBJ2-7, with 10 positions matching TRBD2. This CDR3 is built from 15 residues. V was pared by 2 bases and J by 6 bases, with 10 bases of the junction left unmatched. CDR1 and CDR2 (germline): DFQATT, SNEGSKA (reference sequence). The CDR3 sequence: CSARRLAGVFAEQYF. CDR3 nucleotides: TGCAGTGCTAGAAGGCTAGCGGGAGTTTTCGCCGAGCAGTACTTC.

There are a few counts of this clonotype. The CDR3 sequence: CASSLYQDLDIQYF. The CDR3 region has the DNA TGTGCCAGCAGCCTTTATCAGGATTTGGACATTCAGTACTTC. The V call is TRBV4-2, the J call TRBJ2-4; D remains ambiguous. Germline-derived CDR1 and CDR2 are LGHNA and YNFKEQ. The CDR3 extends over 14 amino acids. V was shortened by 4 bases and J by 8 bases, with 15 bases between the two germline ends.

The chain has TRBV5-1 and TRBJ2-1, with 8 bases that match TRBD2. Germline CDR1 reads SGHRS; CDR2 reads YFSETQ. The CDR3 has 15 residues. The V gene end was trimmed by 1 base and the J gene end by 3 bases; junction bases not matched to a gene: 3. The DNA of the CDR3 is TGCGCCAGCAGCTTGCTTAGCGGGAACTACAATGAGCAGTTCTTC. It is translated as CASSLLSGNYNEQFF. The whole variable domain, remainder taken from reference TRBV5-1 and TRBJ2-1, is KAGVTQTPRYLIKTRGQQVTLSCSPISGHRSVSWYQQTPGQGLQFLFEYFSETQRNKGNFPGRFSGRQFSNSRSEMNVSTLELGDSALYLCASSLLSGNYNEQFFGPGTRLTVL.

This chain joins TRBV20-1 and TRBJ2-6; 12 bases are shared with TRBD1. CDR1 and CDR2 (germline): DFQATT, SNEGSKA (reference sequence). This CDR3 contains 16 residues. J was trimmed by 2 bases and V by 4 bases; bases with no gene match: 3. The CDR3 DNA reads as TGCAGTGCTACGGGACAGGGGGCACCTGGGGCCAACGTCCTGACTTTC. Protein: CSATGQGAPGANVLTF.

Worth noting for this clonotype: A much larger clone is a single base away; this may be a read error. CDR3 nucleotides: TGCGCCAGCAGCCGAGGTGGGACAGAGCAAGAAAAACTGTTTTTT. Encoded protein: CASSRGGTEQEKLFF. The chain carries TRBV4-3 and TRBJ1-4; TRBD1 matches at 7 bases. Germline CDR1 and CDR2: LGHNA and YSLEER. The length of the CDR3 is 15 residues. The V gene end was trimmed by 4 bases and the J gene end by 8 bases; junction bases not matched to a gene: 10.